The text below deals with one T cell receptor beta chain. There is no known antigen for this receptor. Base qualities are not at hand, and no much larger clone is one base apart. The receptor library was made with the immunoSEQ multiplex PCR assay. TCRdb provides this immuneACCESS table in a form limited to in-frame rearrangements. Some clones are lacking; in checked studies, under half of them reflect an unresolved V gene, and why the rest are absent is not known. Recorded for this sample are about 80,000 clones; about four fifths of them occurred a single time. The top ten constitute about 0.79% of the sample. This sample stems from a study of radiotherapy plus CTLA-4 blockade in lung cancer (dated by TCRdb to 2016 to 2018). Study-wide context: Objective responses were observed in 18% of enrolled patients, and disease control was achieved in roughly 29%.

The germline V gene supplies CDR1 SGHTA and CDR2 FQGTGA. The CDR3 measures 16 amino acids from cysteine to phenylalanine. Only the CDR3 portion is preserved as DNA: 48 bases, with reading frame beginning at the first base. Unmatched junction bases come to 8, with V trimmed by 7 bases and J by 0 bases. What the research found in general, with its limitations: The strongest predictors of response, as reported, were early dynamic changes in blood T cell clones along with a rise in serum interferon-beta after radiation. TCR clones derived from tumors expanded in peripheral blood after treatment with radiotherapy and ipilimumab.

The study tested focal radiation therapy combined with CTLA-4 blockade (ipilimumab) in patients with chemo-refractory metastatic non-small-cell lung cancer. This specimen was peripheral blood, taken from a patient treated with radiotherapy plus ipilimumab. This clonotype was obtained from a human donor with non-small cell lung cancer who had stable disease on radiotherapy plus ipilimumab. The V and J genes are TRBV7-3 and TRBJ2-2, with 7 bases aligning to TRBD2. This receptor has the CDR3 CASTVSGTSNTGELFF. The DNA reads TGTGCCAGCACCGTGAGCGGGACCTCGAACACCGGGGAGCTGTTTTTT. The CDR3 plus the reference TRBV7-3 and TRBJ2-2 genes for the other parts give the full variable domain: GAGVSQTPSNKVTEKGKYVELRCDPISGHTALYWYRQSLGQGPEFLIYFQGTGAADDSGLPNDRFFAVRPEGSVSTLKIQRTERGDSAVYLCASTVSGTSNTGELFFGEGSRLTVL.